Below, 7 T cell receptor beta chains from the same sample are listed, as sequenced in a study of cytomegalovirus exposure and HLA in healthy donors. The PCR had 60 Vbeta and 13 Jbeta primers. Produced via immunoSEQ multiplex PCR; TCRdb's table is partial and in-frame only. The sample includes roughly 170,000 clones, around 83% of them seen just once. What was sequenced was PBMCs. The receptors derive from a man in his fifties or sixties in good health and CMV-seronegative.

V is TRBV9 and J is TRBJ2-2; D might be TRBD2 (5 bases). The germline CDR1 and CDR2 sequences are SGDLS and YYNGEE. Trimming left V 4 bases short and J 3 bases short, with 16 bases between. This CDR3 has 16 amino acids. CDR3 amino acids: CASSHLRGSDTGELFF. The CDR3 region has the DNA TGTGCCAGCAGCCACCTAAGAGGGTCGGACACCGGGGAGCTGTTTTTT.

The J gene is TRBJ2-7, the V gene TRBV4-1; perhaps TRBD2 as D (6 bases). From germline, CDR1 is MGHRA and CDR2 YSYEKL. The CDR3 is 15 amino acids. Trimming shortened V by 2 bases and J by 3 bases, and 14 bases separated the two germline ends. The DNA of the CDR3 is TGCGCCAGCAGCCAAACGGGAGCCCTCCGCTACGAGCAGTACTTC. It codes for CASSQTGALRYEQYF.

The gene calls are TRBV5-1 and TRBJ2-3, with 7 bases aligning to TRBD1. The CDR3 consists of 13 residues. V lost 4 bases and J lost 4; bases outside the gene matches: 3. The germline gives CDR1 SGHRS, CDR2 YFSETQ. The CDR3 nucleotides are TGCGCCAGCAGCCTTACAGGGGCAGATACGCAGTATTTT. Its translation: CASSLTGADTQYF.

The chain employs TRBV7-9 and TRBJ2-7; D perhaps matches TRBD2 (6 bases). The CDR3 sequence is 13 residues long. V was shortened by 8 bases and J by 5 bases, with 16 bases between the two germline ends. Germline V lookup: CDR1 SEHNR, CDR2 FQNEAQ (reference sequence). In DNA form, the CDR3 reads TGTGCCAGCTCCCGTGGTAGCGGCGACGAGCAGTACTTC. Its translation: CASSRGSGDEQYF.

V gene TRBV27 combines with J gene TRBJ1-5; 8 bases agree with TRBD1. The CDR3 covers 17 residues. After removal of 2 bases from V and 4 bases from J, the junction contained 10 bases not matched to a gene. Germline V lookup: CDR1 MNHEY, CDR2 SMNVEV (reference sequence). The CDR3 spells CASSLRFDRGGNQPQHF. Here the CDR3 DNA reads TGTGCCAGCAGTTTACGCTTTGACAGGGGCGGAAATCAGCCCCAGCATTTT.

The V and J genes are TRBV5-6 and TRBJ1-2; 7 bases are a match to TRBD1. V shed 1 base, J shed 8 bases, and the junction held 8 bases outside the gene matches. Germline values: CDR1 SGHDT, CDR2 YYEEEE. This CDR3 has 14 amino acids. CDR3 sequence reads: CASSLTGDFGGYTF. CDR3 nucleotide sequence: TGTGCCAGCAGCTTGACAGGGGATTTTGGAGGCTACACCTTC.

The rearrangement joins TRBV15 to TRBJ2-5, with 7 bases fitting TRBD1. The CDR3 contains 14 residues. V shed 5 bases, J shed 1 base, and the junction held 4 bases outside the gene matches. Per germline, CDR1 LNHNV and CDR2 YYDKDF (reference sequence). The CDR3 nucleotides are TGTGCCACCAGCCCCCGGACAGGCCAAGAGACCCAGTACTTC. It is translated as CATSPRTGQETQYF.